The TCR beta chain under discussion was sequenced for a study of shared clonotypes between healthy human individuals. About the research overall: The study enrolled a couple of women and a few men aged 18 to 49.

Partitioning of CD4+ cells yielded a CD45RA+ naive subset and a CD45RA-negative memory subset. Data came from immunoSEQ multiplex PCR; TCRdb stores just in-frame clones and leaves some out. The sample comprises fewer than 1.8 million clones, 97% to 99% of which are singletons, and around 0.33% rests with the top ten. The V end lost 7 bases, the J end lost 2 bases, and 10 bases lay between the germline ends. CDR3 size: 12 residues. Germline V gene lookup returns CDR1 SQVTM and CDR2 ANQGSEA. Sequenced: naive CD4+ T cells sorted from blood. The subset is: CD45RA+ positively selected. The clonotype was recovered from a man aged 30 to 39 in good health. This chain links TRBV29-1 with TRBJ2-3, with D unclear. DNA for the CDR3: TGCAGCGCCAACGACCACACAGATACGCAGTATTTT. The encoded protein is CSANDHTDTQYF.